The source of this T cell receptor (beta chain) is a study of early T cells in non-severe SARS-CoV-2 infection. TCRdb re-analysed the 5' RACE reads in MiXCR, keeping a single row per CDR3 protein. The sample lists around 64,000 distinct CDR3 sequences, approximately 12% occurring once. This CDR3 has 13 residues. Germline V gene sequence: CDR1 SQVTM, CDR2 ANQGSEA. After removal of 6 bases from V and 1 base from J, the junction contained 5 bases not matched to a gene. The sample holds a few counts of this clonotype. This sequence originates from an adult who was a healthcare worker with PCR-confirmed SARS-CoV-2 infection or an uninfected control (not recorded which). Sequenced material: whole blood. This chain connects TRBV29-1 to TRBJ2-5, with 7 bases lining up with TRBD1. CDR3: CSVGQNPQETQYF. In nucleotides, the CDR3 is TGCAGCGTGGGACAGAATCCCCAAGAGACCCAGTACTTC.